Each of the 32 T cell receptor beta chains below was sequenced from the same sample in a study of patients and donors after allogeneic stem cell transplantation (dated by TCRdb to about 2020). Libraries were constructed by RT-PCR. The run used a NextSeq 550. Using fastp at Q25 and MiXCR, TCRdb reprocessed the public reads and kept productive beta chains. Every entry covers one CDR3 protein and lists the most common genes and DNA from its rows. Across this sample there are around 150,000 distinct CDR3 sequences, with approximately 30% seen only once. The ten largest clonotypes hold 3.2% of the sample. What was sequenced was blood, either unsorted or a sorted T cell fraction (not recorded which). Receptors originate from a human donor who was either an allogeneic HSCT recipient or a stem cell or donor lymphocyte infusion donor (not recorded which). It is not recorded whose cells these are; they may come from a transplant donor.

This clonotype was seen many times. V usage is TRBV5-1 and J usage is TRBJ1-1; D not certain. V was clipped by 0 bases and J by 3 bases, with 6 bases between them. Germline CDR1 and CDR2: SGHRS and YFSETQ. This CDR3 has 13 residues. The CDR3 loop is CASSLDGDTEAFF. In DNA form, the CDR3 reads TGCGCCAGCAGCTTGGACGGAGACACTGAAGCTTTCTTT.

The chain uses TRBV9 and TRBJ2-3; D uncertain. This CDR3 is built from 14 residues. V lost 0 bases, J lost 4 bases, and 9 bases lay in between. Per the germline V gene, CDR1 is SGDLS and CDR2 is YYNGEE. The CDR3 nucleotides are TGTGCCAGCAGCGTAGATCAGGCGGCAGATACGCAGTATTTT. Translating gives CASSVDQAADTQYF.

There are a few counts of this clonotype. The DNA for the CDR3 is TGCAGTGCTCTTTCGTTTCTGAACTCCTACGAGCAGTACTTC. Its translation is CSALSFLNSYEQYF. The V and J genes are TRBV20-1 and TRBJ2-7; no firm D call. V was trimmed by 5 bases and J by 0 bases, leaving 14 bases between them. Germline V gene sequence: CDR1 DFQATT, CDR2 SNEGSKA (reference sequence). The length of the CDR3 is 14 residues.

This clonotype showed up just a few times. The genes are TRBV5-1 and TRBJ2-7; 8 bases agree with TRBD1. The CDR3 covers 13 residues. With 0 bases clipped from V and 6 bases from J, the junction kept 2 bases outside the gene matches. Germline CDR1 and CDR2: SGHRS and YFSETQ. The chain's CDR3 is CASSLAQGGEQYF. The CDR3 DNA reads TGCGCCAGCAGCTTGGCACAGGGGGGCGAGCAGTACTTC.

This clonotype was detected a few times. The chain links TRBV7-2 to TRBJ2-2; tentative D call: TRBD1 (5 bases). The CDR3 has 14 residues. Germline V gene sequence: CDR1 SGHTA, CDR2 FQGNSA. The V and J ends lost 5 bases and 2 bases respectively, with 9 bases between them. The CDR3 region has the DNA TGTGCCAGCAGCCACAGGCTAAACACCGGGGAGCTGTTTTTT. Translated: CASSHRLNTGELFF.

There are a few counts of this clonotype. The chain uses TRBV2 and TRBJ1-4, with TRBD1 identical over 10 bases. Germline CDR1 is SNHLY and CDR2 is FYNNEI. V lost 8 bases, J lost 5 bases, and 5 bases stayed unmatched. This CDR3 contains 14 residues. In DNA, the CDR3 is TGTGCCAGCCGCCTGGGACAGGGGAATGAAAAACTGTTTTTT. As protein: CASRLGQGNEKLFF.

This chain links TRBV5-1 with TRBJ2-7, with 9 nucleotides matching TRBD1. Germline-derived CDR1 and CDR2 are SGHRS and YFSETQ. With 1 base clipped from V and 2 bases from J, the junction kept 10 bases outside the gene matches. This CDR3 is 17 amino acids long. CDR3 sequence: CASSLMTGGSVPYEQYF. CDR3 nucleotide sequence: TGCGCCAGCAGCTTGATGACAGGGGGTAGTGTTCCCTACGAGCAGTACTTC.

The chain has TRBV5-5 and TRBJ2-3; 9 positions match TRBD1. From germline, CDR1 is SGHKS and CDR2 YYEKEE (reference sequence). The CDR3 contains 14 residues. After removal of 4 bases from V and 4 bases from J, the junction contained 4 bases not matched to a gene. CDR3 in amino acids: CASSPGQGSDTQYF. The CDR3, as DNA: TGTGCCAGCAGCCCGGGACAGGGCTCAGATACGCAGTATTTT.

The chain employs TRBV9 and TRBJ1-4, with TRBD1 identical over 7 bases. V shed 4 bases and J 10 bases; nucleotides not matched to a gene: 13. Germline V gives CDR1 SGDLS, CDR2 YYNGEE. This CDR3 spans 15 amino acids. As DNA, the CDR3 is TGTGCCAGCAGCTCCCGCTCCGACAGGGAGGGAAAACTGTTTTTT. As protein: CASSSRSDREGKLFF.

This clonotype was seen more than once but under ten times. V is TRBV7-9 and J is TRBJ2-3; 14 bases line up with TRBD2. The J segment lost 5 bases and the V segment lost 5 bases, leaving 6 bases of the junction unmatched. Germline-derived CDR1 and CDR2 are SEHNR and FQNEAQ (reference sequence). The CDR3 covers 16 residues. CDR3 region: CASSRLAGGPGDTQYF. As DNA, the CDR3 is TGTGCCAGCAGCCGACTAGCGGGAGGGCCCGGAGATACGCAGTATTTT.

This clonotype was seen more than once but under ten times. V usage is TRBV20-1 and J usage is TRBJ1-5; D is unclear. V lost 3 bases, J lost 1 base, and 10 bases lay in between. Germline lookup yields CDR1 DFQATT and CDR2 SNEGSKA (reference sequence). CDR3 length: 14 residues. Written as DNA, the CDR3 is TGCAGTGCTAGGGACCTTCGAAGCAATCAGCCCCAGCATTTT. Translating it yields CSARDLRSNQPQHF.

This clonotype was picked up a small number of times. The V and J genes are TRBV24-1 and TRBJ1-4; D is undetermined. Germline lookup yields CDR1 KGHDR and CDR2 SFDVKD. The germline V and J ends were trimmed by 3 bases and 5 bases, with 3 bases remaining between them. The CDR3 runs 12 residues. CDR3 sequence reads: CATSDRNEKLFF. In DNA, the CDR3 is TGTGCCACCAGTGATAGGAATGAAAAACTGTTTTTT.

The V call is TRBV5-1, the J call TRBJ2-5, with TRBD2 identical over 11 bases. Germline V gene lookup returns CDR1 SGHRS and CDR2 YFSETQ. J gave up 5 bases and V 0 bases, and 6 bases lay outside the gene matches. The CDR3 runs 16 residues. The CDR3 sequence is CASSLGIAGGSETQYF. The DNA of the CDR3 is TGCGCCAGCAGCTTGGGAATAGCGGGAGGGTCGGAGACCCAGTACTTC. The complete variable domain, with remaining parts taken from reference TRBV5-1 and TRBJ2-5, reads KAGVTQTPRYLIKTRGQQVTLSCSPISGHRSVSWYQQTPGQGLQFLFEYFSETQRNKGNFPGRFSGRQFSNSRSEMNVSTLELGDSALYLCASSLGIAGGSETQYFGPGTRLLVL.

The table lists this clonotype with many counts. This sequence joins TRBV5-1 and TRBJ1-6, with D hard to call. V was clipped by 1 base and J by 6 bases, with 8 bases between them. Germline V CDR1 and CDR2: SGHRS, YFSETQ. The CDR3 sequence is 14 residues long. CDR3 loop: CASSLYTGNSPLHF. In DNA, the CDR3 is TGCGCCAGCAGCTTGTATACGGGTAATTCACCCCTCCACTTT.

Here the CDR3 DNA reads TGCGCCAGCAGCCAAGGGACGTACTTAAGCTCCTACAATGAGCAGTTCTTC. This sequence encodes CASSQGTYLSSYNEQFF. The chain combines TRBV4-3 with TRBJ2-1; D is unresolved. Germline CDR1 and CDR2: LGHNA and YSLEER. The V end was cut by 1 base, the J end by 0 bases, with 13 bases between. The CDR3 extends over 17 amino acids.

This clonotype was seen ten or more times. The chain combines TRBV20-1 with TRBJ1-5, with 8 nucleotides matching TRBD1. CDR1 DFQATT and CDR2 SNEGSKA come from the germline V gene (reference sequence). This CDR3 region has 14 residues. J lost 6 bases, V lost 4 bases, and 8 bases had no gene match. The CDR3 loop reads CSAIRTGRVQPQHF. The CDR3 nucleotides read TGCAGTGCTATCCGGACAGGGCGGGTTCAGCCCCAGCATTTT.

At least ten counts were recorded for this clonotype. The genes are TRBV7-2 and TRBJ1-1; D remains unclear. Germline CDR1 is SGHTA and CDR2 is FQGNSA. Trimming shortened V by 2 bases and J by 1 base, and 14 bases separated the two germline ends. CDR3 length: 16 residues. CDR3 nucleotides: TGTGCCAGCAGCTTACGGACTCCGAGAGGGAACACTGAAGCTTTCTTT. Protein product: CASSLRTPRGNTEAFF.

The rearrangement links TRBV4-3 to TRBJ2-5; no firm D call. The V gene lost 2 bases and the J gene lost 9 bases, with 7 bases spanning the gap. The CDR3 spans 11 residues. Germline V lookup: CDR1 LGHNA, CDR2 YSLEER. CDR3 sequence (DNA): TGCGCCAGCAGCCAATCACGGGCCCAGTACTTC. This encodes CASSQSRAQYF.

This clonotype was picked up a small number of times. The rearrangement joins TRBV7-9 to TRBJ1-4; no definite D call. The germline gives CDR1 SEHNR, CDR2 FQNEAQ (reference sequence). The CDR3 has 16 residues. The V and J ends lost 4 bases and 3 bases respectively, with 15 bases between them. In nucleotides, the CDR3 is TGTGCCAGCAGCTCTTTTTACGACGGTCCTAATGAAAAACTGTTTTTT. Its translation is CASSSFYDGPNEKLFF.

V is TRBV10-3 and J is TRBJ2-3; TRBD1 or TRBD2 may be the D gene (5 bases each). The CDR3 spans 17 residues. The V end lost 4 bases, the J end lost 4 bases, and 21 bases lay between the germline ends. CDR1 is ENHRY, CDR2 SYGVKD, per germline. The CDR3 is CAISVGVGTHGADTQYF. The CDR3 region has the DNA TGTGCCATCAGTGTGGGGGTCGGTACCCACGGGGCAGATACGCAGTATTTT.

This rearrangement joins TRBV12-3 or TRBV12-4 to TRBJ1-5, with 7 bases identical to TRBD1. V gave up 5 bases and J gave up 2 bases; unmatched junction bases: 9. The CDR3 has 16 amino acids. CDR3 sequence reads: CASSIKGGAGNQPQHF. CDR3 coding DNA: TGTGCCAGCAGTATCAAAGGGGGCGCGGGCAATCAGCCCCAGCATTTT.

The chain joins TRBV12-3 or TRBV12-4 to TRBJ2-6; D is unresolved. With 2 bases removed from V and 0 bases from J, the gap between germline ends came to 5 bases. This CDR3 comprises 15 residues. The DNA of the CDR3 is TGTGCCAGCAGTTTATTCCCCTCTGGGGCCAACGTCCTGACTTTC. It is translated as CASSLFPSGANVLTF.

J is TRBJ2-1 and V is TRBV27; 7 bases are shared with TRBD2. CDR1 MNHEY and CDR2 SMNVEV come from the germline V gene (reference sequence). The V and J ends lost 10 bases and 4 bases, in that order; junction bases with no gene match: 4. The CDR3 extends over 12 amino acids. This CDR3 is CAIGGGYNEQFF. CDR3 nucleotides: TGTGCCATCGGGGGAGGGTACAATGAGCAGTTCTTC.

The sample holds many counts of this clonotype. This chain connects TRBV12-3 or TRBV12-4 to TRBJ1-3; D gene unclear. V lost 5 bases, J lost 4 bases, and 12 bases lay in between. The CDR3 has 14 amino acids. This CDR3 reads CASSPIPTGNTIYF. In nucleotides, the CDR3 is TGTGCCAGCAGTCCAATACCGACAGGAAACACCATATATTTT.

The table lists this clonotype with a few counts. V usage is TRBV6-5 and J usage is TRBJ1-1; D possibly corresponds to TRBD1 (6 bases). CDR1 is MNHEY, CDR2 SVGAGI, per germline. V gave up 6 bases and J gave up 0 bases, with 14 bases separating them. CDR3 length equals 15 residues. The CDR3 protein is CASSPRGQLNTEAFF. DNA of the CDR3: TGTGCCAGCAGCCCCCGCGGACAGTTGAACACTGAAGCTTTCTTT.

V usage is TRBV4-3 and J usage is TRBJ1-1; D not certain. V was clipped by 0 bases and J by 0 bases, with 14 bases between them. This CDR3 has 17 residues. CDR1 LGHNA and CDR2 YSLEER come from the germline V gene. The CDR3 nucleotides read TGCGCCAGCAGCCAAGAAGTGGCGGCCGGCCTGAACACTGAAGCTTTCTTT. This translates into CASSQEVAAGLNTEAFF.

This clonotype was recorded a few times. The chain recombines TRBV5-1 with TRBJ1-2; no definite D call. This CDR3 has 13 residues. With 0 bases removed from V and 6 bases from J, the gap between germline ends came to 9 bases. Germline V lookup: CDR1 SGHRS, CDR2 YFSETQ. In DNA form, the CDR3 reads TGCGCCAGCAGCTTGGTGTTGGGGAATGGCTACACCTTC. It specifies CASSLVLGNGYTF.

The chain has TRBV12-3 or TRBV12-4 and TRBJ2-4; TRBD2 matches 13 bases. Losses at the gene ends were 6 bases for V and 10 bases for J; bases not matched to a gene: 9. The CDR3 runs to 15 residues. CDR3 protein: CASRTGLAGVGIQYF. CDR3 nucleotide sequence: TGTGCCAGCAGAACCGGACTAGCGGGAGTAGGGATTCAGTACTTC.

The chain joins TRBV12-3 or TRBV12-4 to TRBJ2-7; D ambiguous. V dropped 5 bases and J dropped 1 base, with 15 bases sitting between them. The CDR3 has 15 residues. CDR3 DNA sequence: TGTGCCAGCAGTCCGATCTATGATCCTTCCTACGAGCAGTACTTC. Protein sequence: CASSPIYDPSYEQYF.

This clonotype was recorded a few times. This chain uses TRBV10-1 with TRBJ2-3; D is unresolved. The CDR3 sequence is 11 residues long. CDR1 WNHNN and CDR2 SYGVQD come from the germline V gene (reference sequence). V was clipped by 8 bases and J by 6 bases, with 9 bases between them. The chain's CDR3 is CASGRGDTQYF. Here the CDR3 DNA reads TGCGCCAGCGGACGCGGCGATACGCAGTATTTT.

This clonotype has a handful of counts. The rearrangement uses TRBV5-1 and TRBJ2-1; 14 bases are shared with TRBD2. The CDR3 consists of 17 residues. The germline V gene has CDR1 SGHRS and CDR2 YFSETQ. Losses at the gene ends were 3 bases for V and 7 bases for J; bases not matched to a gene: 9. The CDR3 is CASSWSPWTSGRNEQFF. The CDR3 DNA sequence: TGCGCCAGCAGCTGGAGTCCCTGGACTAGCGGGAGGAATGAGCAGTTCTTC.

The chain combines TRBV7-8 with TRBJ2-1, with D maybe TRBD2 (6 bases). The CDR3 extends over 15 amino acids. Germline CDR1 is SGHVS and CDR2 is FQNEAQ. Trimming shortened V by 4 bases and J by 1 base, and 11 bases separated the two germline ends. The DNA for the CDR3 is TGTGCCAGCAGCTCCATCGGGGGTTCCTACAATGAGCAGTTCTTC. This encodes CASSSIGGSYNEQFF. The entire variable domain, with the rest obtained from reference TRBV7-8 and TRBJ2-1, is as follows: GAGVSQSPRYKVAKRGQDVALRCDPISGHVSLFWYQQALGQGPEFLTYFQNEAQLDKSGLPSDRFFAERPEGSVSTLKIQRTQQEDSAVYLCASSSIGGSYNEQFFGPGTRLTVL.